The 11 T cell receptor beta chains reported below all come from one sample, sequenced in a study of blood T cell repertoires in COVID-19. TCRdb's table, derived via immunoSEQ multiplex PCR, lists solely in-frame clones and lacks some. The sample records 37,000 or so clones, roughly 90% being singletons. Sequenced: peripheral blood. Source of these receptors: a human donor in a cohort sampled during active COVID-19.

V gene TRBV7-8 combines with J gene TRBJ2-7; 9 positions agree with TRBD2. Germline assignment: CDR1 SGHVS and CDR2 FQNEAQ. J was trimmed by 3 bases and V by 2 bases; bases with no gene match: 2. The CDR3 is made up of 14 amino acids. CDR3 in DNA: TGTGCCAGCAGCTTAAGTAGCGGGAGCTACGAGCAGTACTTC. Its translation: CASSLSSGSYEQYF. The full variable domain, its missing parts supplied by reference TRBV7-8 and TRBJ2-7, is GAGVSQSPRYKVAKRGQDVALRCDPISGHVSLFWYQQALGQGPEFLTYFQNEAQLDKSGLPSDRFFAERPEGSVSTLKIQRTQQEDSAVYLCASSLSSGSYEQYFGPGTRLTVT.

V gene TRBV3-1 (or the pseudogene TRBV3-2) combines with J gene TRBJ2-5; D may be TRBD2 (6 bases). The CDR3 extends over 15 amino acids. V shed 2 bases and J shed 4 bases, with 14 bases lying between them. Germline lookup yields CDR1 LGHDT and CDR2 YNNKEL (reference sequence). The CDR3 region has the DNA TGTGCCAGCAGCCAAAGAGGAGGGGTTGGAGAGACCCAGTACTTC. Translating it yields CASSQRGGVGETQYF.

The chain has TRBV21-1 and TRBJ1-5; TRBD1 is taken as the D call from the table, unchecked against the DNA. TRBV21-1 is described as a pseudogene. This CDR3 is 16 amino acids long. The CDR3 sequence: CASSTPGTASNQPQHF. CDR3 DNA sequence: TGTGCCAGCAGCACCCCCGGGACAGCATCAAATCAGCCCCAGCATTTT.

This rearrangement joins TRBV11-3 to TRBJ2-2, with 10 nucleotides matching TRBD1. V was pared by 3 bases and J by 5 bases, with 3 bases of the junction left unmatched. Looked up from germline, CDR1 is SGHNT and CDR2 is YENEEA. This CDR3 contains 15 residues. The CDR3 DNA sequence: TGTGCCAGCAGCTTGGGGACAGGGGTGACCGGGGAGCTGTTTTTT. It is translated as CASSLGTGVTGELFF.

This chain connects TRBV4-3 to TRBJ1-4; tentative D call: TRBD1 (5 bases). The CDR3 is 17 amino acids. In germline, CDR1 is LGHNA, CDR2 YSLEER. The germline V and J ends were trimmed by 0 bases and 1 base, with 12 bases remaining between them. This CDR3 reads CASSQDRMGLTNEKLFF. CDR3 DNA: TGCGCCAGCAGCCAAGATCGCATGGGGCTAACTAATGAAAAACTGTTTTTT.

The CDR3, as DNA: TGCGCCAGCAGTGAAGCTCCGTACAATGAGCAGTTCTTC. Protein product: CASSEAPYNEQFF. This chain links TRBV10-2 with TRBJ2-1; D gene unclear. Trimming removed 3 bases from V and 4 bases from J, with 7 bases in between. The CDR3 is 13 amino acids. The V gene's germline CDR1 is WSHSY and CDR2 SAAADI.

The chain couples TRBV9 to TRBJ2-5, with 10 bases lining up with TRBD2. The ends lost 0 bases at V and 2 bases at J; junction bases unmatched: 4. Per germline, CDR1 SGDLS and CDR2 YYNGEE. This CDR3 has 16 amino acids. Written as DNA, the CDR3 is TGTGCCAGCAGCGTAGTAGCGGGAGGAGGTCAAGAGACCCAGTACTTC. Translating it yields CASSVVAGGGQETQYF.

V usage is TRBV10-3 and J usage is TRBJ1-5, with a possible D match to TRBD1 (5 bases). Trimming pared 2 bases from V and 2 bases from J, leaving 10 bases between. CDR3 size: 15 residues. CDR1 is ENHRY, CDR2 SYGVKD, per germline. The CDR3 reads CAISEPGLGNQPQHF. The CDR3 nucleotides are TGTGCCATCAGTGAGCCAGGGCTTGGCAATCAGCCCCAGCATTTT.

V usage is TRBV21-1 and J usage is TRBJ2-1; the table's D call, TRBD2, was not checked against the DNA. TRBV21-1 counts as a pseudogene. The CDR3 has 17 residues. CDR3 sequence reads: CASSPRLAGTSKNEQFF. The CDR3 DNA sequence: TGTGCCAGCAGTCCGCGACTAGCGGGAACTAGTAAAAATGAGCAGTTCTTC.

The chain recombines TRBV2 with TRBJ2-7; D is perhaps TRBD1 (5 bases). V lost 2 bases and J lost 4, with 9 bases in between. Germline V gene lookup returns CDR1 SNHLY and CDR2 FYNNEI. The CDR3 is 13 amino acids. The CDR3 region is CASSEQGLYEQYF. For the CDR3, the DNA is TGTGCCAGCAGTGAACAGGGTTTGTACGAGCAGTACTTC. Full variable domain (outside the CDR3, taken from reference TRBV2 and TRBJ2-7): EPEVTQTPSHQVTQMGQEVILRCVPISNHLYFYWYRQILGQKVEFLVSFYNNEISEKSEIFDDQFSVERPDGSNFTLKIRSTKLEDSAMYFCASSEQGLYEQYFGPGTRLTVT.

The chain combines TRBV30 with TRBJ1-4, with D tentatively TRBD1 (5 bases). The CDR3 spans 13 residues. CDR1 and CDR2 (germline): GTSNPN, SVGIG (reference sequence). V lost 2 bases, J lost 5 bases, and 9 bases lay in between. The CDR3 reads CAWSLNRNEKLFF. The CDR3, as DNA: TGTGCCTGGAGTCTTAACAGGAATGAAAAACTGTTTTTT.